This is a list of T cell receptor beta chains from one sample in a study of shared clonotypes between healthy human individuals. The assay was immunoSEQ multiplex PCR, and TCRdb's table has in-frame clones only and misses some. Of roughly 530,000 clones listed, 90% to 97% are singletons. The specimen was naive CD4+ T cells sorted from blood. The receptor source for this set is a woman between 25 and 40 years old in good health. The CDR3 runs from the conserved cysteine through the conserved F or W. The order of the fields is clone size, D gene, J gene, V gene, CDR3 protein, CDR3 DNA. A D gene is named only where the DNA matches it firmly. Some rows have no size entry. The others give once, few or many, or a class for an expanded clone.

once | NA | TRBJ1-4 | TRBV15 | CATSRDRLSGEKLFF | TGTGCCACCAGCAGAGATCGACTCTCGGGTGAAAAACTGTTTTTT
NA | TRBD1 | TRBJ2-7 | TRBV7-8 | CASSLANVGQGIYEQYF | TGTGCCAGCAGCTTAGCTAATGTAGGACAGGGGATCTACGAGCAGTACTTC
NA | TRBD2 | TRBJ2-3 | TRBV18 | CASSSRTSGKPDTQYF | TGTGCCAGCTCATCCCGGACTAGCGGGAAACCAGATACGCAGTATTTT
NA | NA | TRBJ2-7 | TRBV28 | CASSFTGNYEQYF | TGTGCCAGCAGTTTTACAGGGAACTACGAGCAGTACTTC
NA | TRBD1 | TRBJ1-5 | TRBV27 | CASSPRGPEEPQHF | TGTGCCAGCAGTCCCAGGGGGCCGGAAGAGCCCCAGCATTTT
NA | NA | TRBJ2-6 | TRBV30 | CAWDYSGANVLTF | TGTGCCTGGGATTACTCTGGGGCCAACGTCCTGACTTTC
NA | NA | TRBJ1-2 | TRBV7-9 | CASSLGEGLHYGYTF | TGTGCCAGCAGCTTAGGGGAGGGGCTTCACTATGGCTACACCTTC
NA | NA | TRBJ1-4 | TRBV19 | CASSTQTLTKLFF | TGTGCCAGTAGTACGCAGACATTAACGAAACTGTTTTTT
NA | NA | TRBJ1-2 | TRBV7-9 | CASSLEGGGYTF | TGTGCCAGCAGCTTAGAGGGGGGCGGCTACACCTTC
NA | TRBD1 | TRBJ1-4 | TRBV27 | CASSAYRGALATNEKLFF | TGTGCCAGCAGTGCGTACAGGGGGGCTCTTGCAACTAATGAAAAACTGTTTTTT
NA | NA | TRBJ2-1 | TRBV6-6 | CASSPSGSAEQFF | TGTGCCAGCAGCCCCTCCGGGAGTGCTGAGCAGTTCTTC
NA | NA | TRBJ2-1 | TRBV18 | CASSPAGSSDNEQFF | TGTGCCAGCTCACCCGCCGGGAGTTCGGACAATGAGCAGTTCTTC
NA | NA | TRBJ1-6 | TRBV6-5 | CASSRTVRSPLHF | TGTGCCAGCAGCCGGACAGTCCGATCACCCCTCCACTTT
NA | TRBD1 | TRBJ2-6 | TRBV11-2 | CASRGQARSGANVLTF | TGTGCCAGCAGAGGACAGGCGCGCTCTGGGGCCAACGTCCTGACTTTC
NA | NA | TRBJ1-5 | TRBV7-2 | CASSPGGVQPQHF | TGTGCCAGCAGCCCCGGGGGGGTTCAGCCCCAGCATTTT
NA | TRBD1 | TRBJ2-3 | TRBV19 | CASSPQDRATQYF | TGTGCCAGTAGCCCCCAAGACAGGGCTACGCAGTATTTT
once | NA | TRBJ1-4 | TRBV4-1 | CASSQVVNTNEKLFF | TGCGCCAGCAGCCAAGTGGTGAACACTAATGAAAAACTGTTTTTT
NA | TRBD1 | TRBJ2-7 | TRBV14 | CASSHRDRTYEQYF | TGTGCCAGCAGCCACCGGGACAGAACCTACGAGCAGTACTTC
NA | NA | TRBJ1-2 | TRBV7-4 | CASSLGHLGYTF | TGTGCCAGCAGCTTAGGCCATCTCGGCTACACCTTC
NA | NA | TRBJ2-7 | TRBV28 | CASNQLGEQYF | TGTGCCAGCAACCAGCTGGGCGAGCAGTACTTC
NA | TRBD2 | TRBJ2-2 | TRBV13 | CASSSQLAAPARELFF | TGTGCCAGCAGCTCTCAACTAGCGGCCCCGGCCCGGGAGCTGTTTTTT
NA | TRBD2 | TRBJ2-7 | TRBV27 | CASNSGGKPKQYF | TGTGCCAGCAATTCGGGGGGTAAGCCCAAGCAGTACTTC
NA | NA | TRBJ1-5 | TRBV6-5 | CASSYPRPRRQPQHF | TGTGCCAGCAGTTACCCGAGACCGCGCCGTCAGCCCCAGCATTTT